One T cell receptor beta chain is described in this entry. The length of the CDR3 is 16 residues. The junction had 14 bases not matched to a gene; V was cut back by 0 bases and J by 9 bases. Per germline, CDR1 LGHNA and CDR2 YNFKEQ. These data belong to a study of blood T cell repertoires in COVID-19. About the research overall: In each case, the material was cDNA or gDNA derived from T cells, B-cell-depleted T cells, or PBMCs.

Method: immunoSEQ multiplex PCR; TCRdb's copy keeps in-frame clones and lacks some. The table includes tens of thousands of clones, over 75% detected once. The rearrangement uses TRBV4-2 and TRBJ2-7; TRBD2 matches 7 bases. The receptor's source is a human donor in a cohort sampled during active COVID-19. The source material was peripheral blood. The CDR3 region has the DNA TGTGCCAGCAGCCAAGAAGGCGGGAGCTCCTCTCGCGGGCAGTACTTC. Its translation: CASSQEGGSSSRGQYF.